The entry below gives a single TCR beta chain sequence along with its context. Per the authors' pipeline: Scientists estimated how many nucleated cells there were by amplifying reference gene primers. Repertoires were generated with immunoSEQ multiplex PCR, while TCRdb's copy carries only in-frame clones and drops some. V and J calls plus clone size are reproduced from that table; the DNA served to infer D and trimming. The table shows 95,000 to 150,000 clones, with about four fifths occurring only once. This sample was included in a study of blood T cell repertoires in COVID-19. The overall study: Acute and convalescent COVID-19 samples came from the United States, Italy and Spain. Sources were T cells, B-cell-depleted T cells, or PBMCs; the material itself was cDNA or gDNA.

This TCR was sampled from an elderly man with active or convalescent COVID-19. Sequencing input: peripheral blood.

The CDR3: CASSLAEGQLETQYF. The CDR3 region has the DNA TGTGCCAGCAGCTTAGCGGAGGGACAGTTGGAGACCCAGTACTTC. This chain uses TRBV7-9 with TRBJ2-5; D is perhaps TRBD1 (7 bases). CDR3 size: 15 residues. Deletions cut 0 bases from V and 5 bases from J, with 13 bases between. CDR1 is SEHNR and CDR2 is FQNEAQ in the germline V gene (reference sequence).